This T cell receptor beta chain emerged from a study of PD-1 blockade in classical Hodgkin lymphoma. Study conclusions and caveats: Possible causes of repertoire differences, disease activity or prior therapy, remain undefined. Patients with an early start, nivolumab under 1 year after ASCT, were excluded.

Stated time point: cycle 4 day 1 (C4D1), after more than five weeks of nivolumab. After autologous stem cell transplantation all patients relapsed, and prior brentuximab vedotin exposure differed between cohorts. Libraries were prepared by immunoSEQ multiplex PCR; TCRdb keeps only in-frame clonotypes and omits some of them. Of about 33,000 clones in the sample, 70% to 80% were seen once. This CDR3 is 16 amino acids long. CDR1 is LNHDA and CDR2 is SQIVND in the germline V gene (reference sequence). In the case of this clone: What it binds is not known. A read error may produce the germline difference seen at one junction end.

The sequence came from a human donor with classical Hodgkin lymphoma. The rearrangement uses TRBV19 and TRBJ2-3; D may match TRBD1 or TRBD2 (5 bases each). The sequencing used peripheral blood mononuclear cells (PBMCs), collected before the fourth cycle of nivolumab. DNA for the CDR3: TGTGCCAGTAGTATGGGGGTGGGGACCCTCACAGTTACGCAGTATTTT. Amino acids: CASSMGVGTLTVTQYF.